The 25 T cell receptor beta chains below all came from one sample that was sequenced in a study of T-cell memory formation after mild COVID-19. One entry per CDR3 protein results from TCRdb running MiXCR on the 5' RACE reads. The sample includes about 430,000 distinct CDR3 sequences, approximately 19% of them seen just once. The specimen was PBMCs or a T cell subset sorted from them (not recorded which). Source of these receptors: a man aged 18 to 30 who had mild COVID-19 (a few samples of this study predate the infection). Cell type and time point are not known.

This clonotype was counted many times. The rearrangement uses TRBV19 and TRBJ2-7, with D unclear. V lost 2 bases and J lost 0, with 8 bases in between. Germline assignment: CDR1 LNHDA and CDR2 SQIVND (reference sequence). The CDR3 totals 14 residues. This CDR3 reads CASSIRVYSYEQYF. Written as DNA, the CDR3 is TGTGCCAGTAGTATACGTGTATACTCCTACGAGCAGTACTTC. Full variable domain (remainder filled in from reference TRBV19 and TRBJ2-7): DGGITQSPKYLFRKEGQNVTLSCEQNLNHDAMYWYRQDPGQGLRLIYYSQIVNDFQKGDIAEGYSVSREKKESFPLTVTSAQKNPTAFYLCASSIRVYSYEQYFGPGTRLTVT.

This clonotype was counted between two and nine times. This chain links TRBV7-2 with TRBJ2-3, with TRBD2 matching over 7 bases. CDR1 SGHTA and CDR2 FQGNSA come from the germline V gene. The CDR3 sequence is 15 residues long. V trimming: 0 bases; J trimming: 4 bases; junction bases outside the gene matches: 4. The CDR3 coding sequence is TGTGCCAGCAGCTTAGCGGGGGGGGTATCAGATACGCAGTATTTT. Its translation is CASSLAGGVSDTQYF.

This chain joins TRBV20-1 and TRBJ2-7; 12 bases map to TRBD2. This CDR3 spans 15 amino acids. Germline-derived CDR1 and CDR2 are DFQATT and SNEGSKA (reference sequence). V lost 3 bases and J lost 6; bases outside the gene matches: 9. CDR3 DNA sequence: TGCAGTGCTAGGGAAGGACTAGCGGGGTCACCCGAGCAGTACGTC. This gives the protein CSAREGLAGSPEQYV.

The chain uses TRBV7-9 and TRBJ2-3; 7 bases agree with TRBD2. V shed 3 bases and J 4 bases; nucleotides not matched to a gene: 10. The CDR3 has 16 residues. Germline CDR1 SEHNR, CDR2 FQNEAQ (reference sequence). The chain's CDR3 is CASSFSRTSRADTQYF. Written as DNA, the CDR3 is TGTGCCAGCAGCTTTTCCAGGACTAGTAGGGCAGATACGCAGTATTTT.

In this sample, this clonotype turned up once. This rearrangement joins TRBV20-1 to TRBJ1-2; tentatively, D is TRBD1 (6 bases). This CDR3 comprises 11 residues. CDR1 is DFQATT, CDR2 SNEGSKA, per germline (reference sequence). V shed 8 bases and J shed 1 base, with 8 bases lying between them. The CDR3 nucleotides read TGCAGTTCGGACAGTAACTATGGCTACACCTTC. Amino acids: CSSDSNYGYTF.

This clonotype has only a few counts. The chain employs TRBV7-2 and TRBJ2-3; TRBD2 aligns across 13 bases. The V segment lost 4 bases and the J segment 7 bases; nucleotides outside the gene matches: 5. The CDR3 is made up of 15 amino acids. CDR1 is SGHTA and CDR2 is FQGNSA in the germline V gene. DNA for the CDR3: TGTGCCAGCAGCTCCGAGGGACTAGCGGGAAATACGCAGTATTTT. It codes for CASSSEGLAGNTQYF.

This chain uses TRBV6-2 or TRBV6-3 with TRBJ1-2, with a possible D match to TRBD1 (5 bases). V was shortened by 6 bases and J by 7 bases, with 18 bases between the two germline ends. This CDR3 contains 14 residues. Germline values: CDR1 MNHEY, CDR2 SVGEGT. The CDR3: CASSSDRGAGGYTF. The CDR3 nucleotides are TGTGCCAGCAGCTCCGATCGGGGCGCGGGTGGCTACACCTTC.

This clonotype was counted between two and nine times. The gene calls are TRBV25-1 and TRBJ1-2; D remains unclear. Between the trimmed V and J ends, which lost 3 bases and 7 bases, there was a span of 6 bases. The germline gives CDR1 MGHDK, CDR2 SYGVNS. This CDR3 is built from 11 residues. The CDR3 region has the DNA TGTGCCAGCAGTGATCACCGTGGCTACACCTTC. It codes for CASSDHRGYTF.

Only a few counts were recorded for this clonotype. This chain connects TRBV5-1 to TRBJ2-5, with 7 bases that match TRBD1. Germline V lookup: CDR1 SGHRS, CDR2 YFSETQ. This CDR3 contains 14 residues. V dropped 1 base and J dropped 5; count of bases not matched to a gene: 5. The CDR3 nucleotides read TGCGCCAGCAGCTTGATGGACAGGCGGGAGACCCAGTACTTC. This gives the protein CASSLMDRRETQYF.

A few counts support this clonotype. The chain recombines TRBV5-1 with TRBJ2-1; 9 nucleotides agree with TRBD2. The germline CDR1 and CDR2 sequences are SGHRS and YFSETQ. With V trimmed by 5 bases and J by 7 bases, 13 bases remained unmatched. The CDR3 totals 16 residues. CDR3 coding DNA: TGCGCCAGCAGAGTAGGCGTGGCGGGGGGGCGAAATGAGCAGTTCTTC. As protein: CASRVGVAGGRNEQFF.

A note on this clonotype: A much larger clone differs from this one at a single base, so this may be a read error. This rearrangement joins TRBV7-2 to TRBJ2-3; 13 positions agree with TRBD2. Germline V gene lookup returns CDR1 SGHTA and CDR2 FQGNSA. Trimming removed 11 bases from V and 2 bases from J; junction bases left unmatched: 1. CDR3 length equals 13 residues. DNA for the CDR3: TGTGCCGGGACTAGCGGGATCACAGATACGCAGTATTTT. Translated, it gives CAGTSGITDTQYF.

This clonotype was detected ten times or more. V and J are TRBV12-3 or TRBV12-4 and TRBJ2-3; D remains unclear. The V and J ends lost 6 bases and 1 base respectively, with 14 bases between them. The CDR3 sequence is 15 residues long. The CDR3 DNA follows: TGTGCCAGCAGCCCAACATCATGGGGCACAGATACGCAGTATTTT. It is translated as CASSPTSWGTDTQYF.

This clonotype was counted only a few times. The chain combines TRBV4-1 with TRBJ1-1; D remains ambiguous. The CDR3 is 14 residues long. V was trimmed by 1 base and J by 1 base, leaving 7 bases between them. Germline assignment: CDR1 MGHRA and CDR2 YSYEKL. The DNA of the CDR3 is TGCGCCAGCAGCCAAGGGGCGGGGAACACTGAAGCTTTCTTT. Its protein is CASSQGAGNTEAFF.

The table lists this clonotype with many counts. The V gene is TRBV7-9, the J gene TRBJ2-5; 7 nucleotides line up with TRBD2. Germline V lookup: CDR1 SEHNR, CDR2 FQNEAQ (reference sequence). The CDR3 runs 16 residues. V gave up 5 bases and J gave up 5 bases; unmatched junction bases: 14. Here the CDR3 reads CASSGGKTSWVETQYF. The DNA for the CDR3 is TGTGCCAGCAGCGGGGGAAAGACTAGCTGGGTGGAGACCCAGTACTTC.

This clonotype was picked up a small number of times. V gene TRBV28 combines with J gene TRBJ1-5; unclear D gene. V shed 3 bases and J shed 2 bases, with 11 bases lying between them. Looked up from germline, CDR1 is MDHEN and CDR2 is SYDVKM. The length of the CDR3 is 15 residues. CDR3 bases: TGTGCCAGCAGTTTCCAGCTTGGGGGCAATCAGCCCCAGCATTTT. Amino acid sequence: CASSFQLGGNQPQHF.

This clonotype was detected ten times or more. V and J are TRBV5-5 and TRBJ2-2; no clear D. The CDR3 totals 14 residues. Trimming shortened V by 0 bases and J by 6 bases, and 9 bases separated the two germline ends. CDR1 is SGHKS and CDR2 is YYEKEE in the germline V gene (reference sequence). Written as DNA, the CDR3 is TGTGCCAGCAGCTTGGGGACCGCATCCGGGGAGCTGTTTTTT. Protein product: CASSLGTASGELFF.

CDR3 in DNA: TGTGCCAGCAGCCAGTCCGGGACAGGGGTTTTTCAGCCCCAGCATTTT. It specifies CASSQSGTGVFQPQHF. The V call is TRBV3-1, the J call TRBJ1-5; 10 positions agree with TRBD1. J gave up 6 bases and V 3 bases, and 8 bases lay outside the gene matches. This CDR3 has 16 amino acids. Germline V lookup: CDR1 LGHDT, CDR2 YNNKEL (reference sequence).

This chain links TRBV6-5 with TRBJ1-1, with D perhaps matching TRBD1 (5 bases). Trimming took 2 bases from V and 1 from J, leaving 14 bases between them. Germline V gene sequence: CDR1 MNHEY, CDR2 SVGAGI. The CDR3 covers 16 residues. The CDR3 nucleotides read TGTGCCAGCAGTTACCTGAAGGGACTGCAGAACACTGAAGCTTTCTTT. Translated: CASSYLKGLQNTEAFF.

The V gene is TRBV24-1, the J gene TRBJ2-3; D is ambiguous. The CDR3 is 12 residues long. Germline CDR1 and CDR2: KGHDR and SFDVKD. V was shortened by 0 bases and J by 8 bases, with 5 bases between the two germline ends. CDR3 in DNA: TGTGCCACCAGTGATTTGCTGGCTACGCAGTATTTT. It is translated as CATSDLLATQYF.

This clonotype was seen more than once but under ten times. The rearrangement uses TRBV4-1 and TRBJ1-1; D perhaps matches TRBD1 (6 bases). The CDR3 runs to 13 residues. Trimming removed 4 bases from V and 7 bases from J, with 13 bases in between. Germline CDR1 and CDR2: MGHRA and YSYEKL. The CDR3 sequence is CASSRQDTYEAFF. Written as DNA, the CDR3 is TGCGCCAGCAGCCGACAGGATACCTATGAAGCTTTCTTT.

The gene calls are TRBV11-2 and TRBJ1-3; the D is unclear. The CDR3 consists of 16 residues. The V gene's germline CDR1 is SGHAT and CDR2 FQNNGV. V lost 2 bases to trimming and J lost 0 bases, with 11 bases between them. The CDR3: CASSLFRGLSGNTIYF. In DNA form, the CDR3 reads TGTGCCAGCAGCTTATTTCGGGGTCTCTCTGGAAACACCATATATTTT.

This clonotype showed up many times. The rearrangement joins TRBV12-3 or TRBV12-4 to TRBJ1-2, with a tentative D call TRBD1 (6 bases). This CDR3 comprises 12 residues. Trimming shortened V by 6 bases and J by 4 bases, and 9 bases separated the two germline ends. Written as DNA, the CDR3 is TGTGCCAGCAGCCGGGACATCTATGGCTACACCTTC. Amino acids: CASSRDIYGYTF.

This clonotype was seen at least ten times. The chain joins TRBV5-1 to TRBJ2-3; D might be TRBD2 (5 bases). CDR3 size: 14 residues. V gave up 1 base and J gave up 4 bases, with 10 bases separating them. In germline, CDR1 is SGHRS, CDR2 YFSETQ. The CDR3 DNA is TGCGCCAGCAGCTTGTCCGGGGATGCAGATACGCAGTATTTT. This translates into CASSLSGDADTQYF.

The rearrangement joins TRBV28 to TRBJ2-7; 8 positions agree with TRBD2. CDR1 and CDR2 from the germline V gene are MDHEN and SYDVKM. V trimming: 5 bases; J trimming: 6 bases; junction bases outside the gene matches: 12. CDR3 length: 15 residues. CDR3 sequence reads: CASSATGTRYSEQYV. The CDR3 nucleotides read TGTGCCAGCAGTGCTACCGGGACTAGATACTCCGAGCAGTACGTC.

V usage is TRBV14 and J usage is TRBJ1-1; D unresolved. Trimming pared 0 bases from V and 8 bases from J, leaving 4 bases between. Germline CDR1 and CDR2: SGHDN and FVKESK. This CDR3 contains 11 residues. The CDR3 sequence: CASSQEQEAFF. The CDR3 DNA sequence: TGTGCCAGCAGCCAAGAGCAGGAAGCTTTCTTT.